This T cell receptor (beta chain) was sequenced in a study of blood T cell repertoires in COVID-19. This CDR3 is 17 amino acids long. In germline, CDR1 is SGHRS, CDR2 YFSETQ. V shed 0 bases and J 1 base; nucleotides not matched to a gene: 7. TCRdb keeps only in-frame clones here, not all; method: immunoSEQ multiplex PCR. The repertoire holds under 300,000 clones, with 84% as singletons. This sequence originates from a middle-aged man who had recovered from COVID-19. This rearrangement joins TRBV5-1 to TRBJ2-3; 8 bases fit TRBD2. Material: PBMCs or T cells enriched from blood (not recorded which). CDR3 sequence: CASSLVSSSGRTDTQYF. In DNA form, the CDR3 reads TGCGCCAGCAGCTTGGTATCCTCTAGCGGGCGCACAGATACGCAGTATTTT.